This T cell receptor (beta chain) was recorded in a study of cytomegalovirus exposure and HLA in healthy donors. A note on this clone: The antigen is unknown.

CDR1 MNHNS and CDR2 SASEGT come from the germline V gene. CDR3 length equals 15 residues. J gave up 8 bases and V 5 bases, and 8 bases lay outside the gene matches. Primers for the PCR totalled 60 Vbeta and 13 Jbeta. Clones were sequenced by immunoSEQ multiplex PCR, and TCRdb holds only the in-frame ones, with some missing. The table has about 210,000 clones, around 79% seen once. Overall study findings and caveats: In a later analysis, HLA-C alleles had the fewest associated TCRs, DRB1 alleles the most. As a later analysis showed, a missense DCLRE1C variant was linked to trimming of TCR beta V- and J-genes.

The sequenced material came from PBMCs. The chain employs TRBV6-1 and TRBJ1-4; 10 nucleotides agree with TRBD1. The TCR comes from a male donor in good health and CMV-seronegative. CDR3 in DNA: TGTGCCAGCAGTTGGGGAGGACAGGGGGACGAAAAACTGTTTTTT. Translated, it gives CASSWGGQGDEKLFF.